The sequence of this T cell receptor beta chain was determined in a study of Graves' ophthalmopathy and Graves' hyperthyroidism. PBMCs were density-gradient isolated from about 9.6 ml fresh blood. Amplification targeted the TCR beta CDR3 regions, with RNA transcripts as the source material. RT-PCR was first run with HTBI primers, then multiplex PCR in a second round. Via MiXCR, TCRdb re-called the multiplex PCR reads, giving one row per CDR3 protein. The sample consists of roughly 400,000 distinct CDR3 sequences, about 17% of them appearing once. At least ten counts were recorded for this clonotype. CDR3 size: 11 residues. V lost 5 bases to trimming and J lost 8 bases, with 9 bases between them. Germline assignment: CDR1 MNHEY and CDR2 SVGEGT.

The rearrangement joins TRBV6-2 or TRBV6-3 to TRBJ1-1, with D unresolved. The sequence was collected from a woman aged 18-35 years with Graves' ophthalmopathy. The sequencing sample was made of peripheral blood. In nucleotides, the CDR3 is TGTGCCAGCAGTCCGGGATTCGAAGCTTTCTTT. Amino acid sequence: CASSPGFEAFF.